These 17 T cell receptor beta chains originate from one sample sequenced in a study of blood T cells in healthy people across ages. The second PCR ran roughly 7 to 11 cycles with a sample-barcoded 5' primer and J-beta primers. TCRdb re-called the 5' RACE reads with MiXCR, one entry per CDR3 protein. This table has around 1.7 million distinct CDR3 sequences, 28% appearing once. Sequences were obtained from blood. These receptor sequences come from a young woman in good health.

CDR3 sequence reads: CASILKGRGHNEQFF. In nucleotides, the CDR3 is TGTGCCAGCATCCTGAAAGGTAGGGGGCACAATGAGCAGTTCTTC. The chain links TRBV28 to TRBJ2-1; TRBD1 matches at 7 bases. CDR1 is MDHEN, CDR2 SYDVKM, per germline. J lost 5 bases, V lost 7 bases, and 11 bases had no gene match. There are 15 residues in the CDR3.

V gene TRBV20-1 combines with J gene TRBJ2-3; no reliable D call. V was trimmed by 2 bases and J by 4 bases, leaving 10 bases between them. The germline CDR1 and CDR2 sequences are DFQATT and SNEGSKA (reference sequence). The CDR3 is 13 residues long. The CDR3 loop is CSARPLRADTQYF. DNA for the CDR3: TGCAGTGCTAGACCTCTTAGGGCAGATACGCAGTATTTT.

V and J are TRBV7-6 and TRBJ2-2; 8 positions match TRBD1. This CDR3 contains 15 residues. The ends lost 7 bases at V and 4 bases at J; junction bases unmatched: 8. The germline CDR1 and CDR2 sequences are SGHVS and FNYEAQ. CDR3 amino acids: CASTTGQGGTGELFF. CDR3 in DNA: TGTGCCAGCACCACCGGACAGGGAGGCACCGGGGAGCTGTTTTTT.

Note on this clonotype: Compared with germline, one end of the junction differs, possibly owing to a read error. J is TRBJ1-4 and V is TRBV5-5; 8 bases are a match to TRBD1. The germline CDR1 and CDR2 sequences are SGHKS and YYEKEE (reference sequence). The CDR3 runs to 14 residues. The CDR3 reads CASRRQGMAEKPFF. The CDR3 DNA follows: TGTGCCAGCAGGCGACAGGGGATGGCGGAAAAACCGTTTTTT.

The chain couples TRBV29-1 to TRBJ2-7; perhaps D is TRBD1 or TRBD2 (5 bases each). The CDR3 consists of 12 residues. In germline, CDR1 is SQVTM, CDR2 ANQGSEA. V was clipped by 4 bases and J by 5 bases, with 12 bases between them. This CDR3 reads CSVGGVGNEQYF. The CDR3 DNA reads TGCAGCGTTGGAGGGGTGGGCAACGAGCAGTACTTC.

This chain connects TRBV10-2 to TRBJ1-5; TRBD1 agrees at 9 bases. This CDR3 has 15 residues. Germline V gene lookup returns CDR1 WSHSY and CDR2 SAAADI. J gave up 7 bases and V 5 bases, and 9 bases lay outside the gene matches. CDR3 nucleotide sequence: TGCGCCAGCAGTCCCGCGGACAGGGGATACCAGCCCCAGCATTTT. Translated: CASSPADRGYQPQHF.

This clonotype appeared many times. V usage is TRBV12-3 or TRBV12-4 and J usage is TRBJ2-5, with 14 bases lining up with TRBD2. The CDR3 extends over 15 amino acids. Trimming cost V 6 bases and J 5 bases; bases outside gene matches: 5. CDR3 nucleotides: TGTGCCAGCAGCCAGGGACTAGCGGGAGAGGAGACCCAGTACTTC. Translating it yields CASSQGLAGEETQYF.

This clonotype has just a few counts. CDR3: CATSDLRSEQFF. Here the CDR3 DNA reads TGTGCCACCAGTGATTTGAGGAGTGAGCAGTTCTTC. The chain joins TRBV24-1 to TRBJ2-1; D call uncertain. Germline lookup yields CDR1 KGHDR and CDR2 SFDVKD. The CDR3 contains 12 residues. V lost 0 bases and J 9 bases, leaving 5 bases between the germline ends.

This clonotype was detected many times. The chain links TRBV4-2 to TRBJ2-5; D call uncertain. Germline lookup yields CDR1 LGHNA and CDR2 YNFKEQ. The CDR3 covers 13 residues. Trimming pared 3 bases from V and 5 bases from J, leaving 10 bases between. CDR3 sequence reads: CASSQYQAETQYF. DNA for the CDR3: TGTGCCAGCAGCCAGTATCAGGCGGAGACCCAGTACTTC.

The chain has TRBV10-3 and TRBJ2-2; D not certain. There are 14 residues in the CDR3. Germline assignment: CDR1 ENHRY and CDR2 SYGVKD. Trimming left V 5 bases short and J 5 bases short, with 12 bases between. CDR3 coding DNA: TGTGCCATCAGTATTACGTCGCCTACCGGGGAGCTGTTTTTT. Translated, it gives CAISITSPTGELFF.

This clonotype was recorded a few times. The chain couples TRBV6-5 to TRBJ2-3; perhaps TRBD1 as D (6 bases). Trimming removed 2 bases from V and 4 bases from J, with 13 bases in between. The CDR3 is 15 amino acids. Germline-derived CDR1 and CDR2 are MNHEY and SVGAGI. CDR3 in DNA: TGTGCCAGCAGTTACCAAACAGGGAAGGCAGATACGCAGTATTTT. This sequence encodes CASSYQTGKADTQYF.

This clonotype was counted many times. The J gene is TRBJ2-7, the V gene TRBV29-1; 7 bases are shared with TRBD1. Germline CDR1 SQVTM, CDR2 ANQGSEA. There are 13 residues in the CDR3. V lost 6 bases and J lost 2; bases outside the gene matches: 7. In DNA, the CDR3 is TGCAGCGTGGGGGAACAGGGGACCTACGAGCAGTACTTC. Protein sequence: CSVGEQGTYEQYF.

This clonotype occurred many times. The rearrangement links TRBV12-3 or TRBV12-4 to TRBJ2-5, with D maybe TRBD1 (6 bases). V was shortened by 3 bases and J by 2 bases, with 13 bases between the two germline ends. The CDR3 loop spans 15 amino acids. The CDR3 here is CASSFTGRLQETQYF. The CDR3 nucleotides are TGTGCCAGCAGTTTTACAGGGCGACTGCAAGAGACCCAGTACTTC.

This chain connects TRBV3-1 to TRBJ1-1; unclear D gene. With 0 bases removed from V and 10 bases from J, the gap between germline ends came to 12 bases. The germline V gene has CDR1 LGHDT and CDR2 YNNKEL (reference sequence). This CDR3 region has 13 residues. DNA of the CDR3: TGTGCCAGCAGCCAAGATGGAGGATTGGGAGCTTTCTTT. As protein: CASSQDGGLGAFF. The complete variable domain, with remaining parts taken from reference TRBV3-1 and TRBJ1-1, reads DTAVSQTPKYLVTQMGNDKSIKCEQNLGHDTMYWYKQDSKKFLKIMFSYNNKELIINETVPNRFSPKSPDKAHLNLHINSLELGDSAVYFCASSQDGGLGAFFGQGTRLTVV.

This clonotype was detected only a few times. This chain uses TRBV9 with TRBJ2-3; D call uncertain. The CDR3 loop spans 15 amino acids. Germline V gene data show CDR1 as SGDLS and CDR2 as YYNGEE. Trimming stripped 9 bases from V and 6 bases from J, with 23 bases between. The DNA of the CDR3 is TGTGCCACCTCCCCCCAAGGGCTACCCAGGGATACGCAGTATTTT. Amino acid sequence: CATSPQGLPRDTQYF.

The chain employs TRBV2 and TRBJ1-2; D perhaps matches TRBD1 (5 bases). V was cut by 9 bases and J by 1 base, with 15 bases left in between. In germline, CDR1 is SNHLY, CDR2 FYNNEI. The CDR3 is 14 residues long. The CDR3 DNA follows: TGTGCCAGTAATCAGGGCACAGATAACTATGGCTACACCTTC. It translates to CASNQGTDNYGYTF.

The chain couples TRBV7-8 to TRBJ1-1; D gene uncertain. Germline CDR1 is SGHVS and CDR2 is FQNEAQ. CDR3 size: 15 residues. V was pared by 0 bases and J by 4 bases, with 12 bases between. CDR3 amino acids: CASSLALLGSTEAFF. CDR3 bases: TGTGCCAGCAGCTTAGCGCTATTAGGTAGCACTGAAGCTTTCTTT. Supplemented by reference TRBV7-8 and TRBJ1-1, the full variable domain reads GAGVSQSPRYKVAKRGQDVALRCDPISGHVSLFWYQQALGQGPEFLTYFQNEAQLDKSGLPSDRFFAERPEGSVSTLKIQRTQQEDSAVYLCASSLALLGSTEAFFGQGTRLTVV.